These 12 T cell receptor beta chains originate from one sample sequenced in a study of cytomegalovirus exposure and HLA in healthy donors. The protocol was immunoSEQ multiplex PCR, while the TCRdb copy is restricted to in-frame clones and leaves out a portion. Seen here are more than 200,000 clones, less than 95% observed once, and the top ten hold approximately 3.1%. Sequenced material: PBMCs. The receptor source for this set is a woman aged 25 to 39 in good health and CMV-seronegative.

This clone was found once. The V gene is TRBV5-1, the J gene TRBJ2-7; D is perhaps TRBD2 (6 bases). Germline CDR1 and CDR2: SGHRS and YFSETQ. The CDR3 has 14 amino acids. Trimming stripped 2 bases from V and 3 bases from J, with 12 bases between. In DNA, the CDR3 is TGCGCCAGCAGCTTCGGGGGTCTCGACTACGAGCAGTACTTC. It translates to CASSFGGLDYEQYF.

The genes are TRBV27 and TRBJ2-7, with a possible D match to TRBD2 (6 bases). The V end lost 4 bases, the J end lost 5 bases, and 12 bases lay between the germline ends. Germline CDR1 is MNHEY and CDR2 is SMNVEV (reference sequence). The CDR3 consists of 13 residues. The CDR3 sequence is CASSSGTLNEQYF. CDR3 DNA: TGTGCCAGCAGTTCCGGGACTCTTAACGAGCAGTACTTC.

CDR3 sequence (DNA): TGTGCCAGCAGCTTAGCGCCGGGCCTCACCTACGAGCAGTACTTC. This translates into CASSLAPGLTYEQYF. The chain is built from TRBV7-8 and TRBJ2-7, with unresolved D. This CDR3 contains 15 residues. The germline gives CDR1 SGHVS, CDR2 FQNEAQ. V was cut by 0 bases and J by 2 bases, with 11 bases left in between.

This sequence joins TRBV19 and TRBJ2-4; D gene uncertain. Germline V gene sequence: CDR1 LNHDA, CDR2 SQIVND (reference sequence). The CDR3 extends over 14 amino acids. Trimming cost V 4 bases and J 5 bases, with 12 bases left between them. CDR3 protein: CASSREALENIQYF. The CDR3, as DNA: TGTGCCAGTAGTAGGGAAGCTCTCGAAAACATTCAGTACTTC.

This chain uses TRBV28 with TRBJ1-2; TRBD1 matches 7 bases. CDR3 size: 14 residues. In germline, CDR1 is MDHEN, CDR2 SYDVKM. Trimming took 4 bases from V and 8 from J; bases not matched to a gene: 10. CDR3 nucleotides: TGTGCCAGCAGTTCCCGAAGGGGGCTACTGGGCTACACCTTC. Its protein is CASSSRRGLLGYTF.

This chain uses TRBV27 with TRBJ2-1; D remains unclear. Germline V gene sequence: CDR1 MNHEY, CDR2 SMNVEV (reference sequence). V lost 3 bases, J lost 0 bases, and 12 bases lay in between. The CDR3 loop spans 16 amino acids. CDR3 region: CASSLVEALSYNEQFF. The CDR3 DNA reads as TGTGCCAGCAGTTTGGTTGAGGCCCTCTCCTACAATGAGCAGTTCTTC.

The sample holds one count of this clone. The chain recombines TRBV5-6 with TRBJ2-4; a possible D gene is TRBD2 (6 bases). V dropped 5 bases and J dropped 7 bases, with 19 bases sitting between them. Per germline, CDR1 SGHDT and CDR2 YYEEEE. The CDR3 has 15 amino acids. This CDR3 is CASSFPSLEGNIQYF. CDR3 nucleotides: TGTGCCAGCAGTTTCCCTTCCCTGGAGGGCAACATTCAGTACTTC.

The gene calls are TRBV25-1 and TRBJ1-2; TRBD1 matches 8 bases. V was pared by 4 bases and J by 7 bases, with 5 bases of the junction left unmatched. The CDR3 is 13 amino acids. Germline values: CDR1 MGHDK, CDR2 SYGVNS. The CDR3 protein is CASSANRGSGYTF. The CDR3, as DNA: TGTGCCAGCAGTGCCAACAGGGGGAGTGGCTACACCTTC.

The chain links TRBV15 to TRBJ1-1; D might be TRBD1 (6 bases). The CDR3 has 15 residues. Trimming stripped 0 bases from V and 1 base from J, with 9 bases between. The germline CDR1 and CDR2 sequences are LNHNV and YYDKDF (reference sequence). CDR3 region: CATSREGRGNTEAFF. The CDR3 coding sequence is TGTGCCACCAGCAGAGAGGGCAGGGGGAACACTGAAGCTTTCTTT.

The V and J genes are TRBV18 and TRBJ2-7, with 11 nucleotides matching TRBD2. This CDR3 is 15 amino acids long. V dropped 6 bases and J dropped 2; count of bases not matched to a gene: 6. Germline loops: CDR1 KGHSH, CDR2 LQKENI. DNA of the CDR3: TGTGCCAGCTCGCCCGGGACTAGCGGAACCTACGAGCAGTACTTC. Translation: CASSPGTSGTYEQYF.

This clone was observed a few times. CDR3 amino acids: CASKRQGNTEAFF. For the CDR3, the DNA is TGTGCCAGCAAAAGACAGGGAAACACTGAAGCTTTCTTT. The J gene is TRBJ1-1, the V gene TRBV27; TRBD1 aligns across 7 bases. With 7 bases clipped from V and 2 bases from J, the junction kept 4 bases outside the gene matches. CDR3 size: 13 residues. CDR1 is MNHEY and CDR2 is SMNVEV in the germline V gene (reference sequence).

This sequence joins TRBV4-1 and TRBJ2-7; D not certain. The germline V and J ends were trimmed by 3 bases and 3 bases, with 12 bases remaining between them. From germline, CDR1 is MGHRA and CDR2 YSYEKL. CDR3 length: 14 residues. CDR3 in DNA: TGCGCCAGCAGCCAGATTAGTGGGGACTACGAGCAGTACTTC. This codes for CASSQISGDYEQYF.